A single sample gave rise to the 19 T cell receptor beta chains below, sequenced in a study of shared clonotypes between healthy human individuals. Clones were sequenced by immunoSEQ multiplex PCR, and TCRdb holds only the in-frame ones, with some missing. Here the sample spans a few million clones, more than 90% being singletons. The sequenced material came from naive CD4+ T cells sorted from blood. Stated subset: CD45RA+ positively selected. Receptors were obtained from a man younger than 35 in good health.

This chain joins TRBV5-1 and TRBJ1-2, with 10 bases identical to TRBD1. The CDR3 totals 16 residues. J lost 8 bases, V lost 3 bases, and 13 bases had no gene match. Germline assignment: CDR1 SGHRS and CDR2 YFSETQ. The CDR3 DNA follows: TGCGCCAGCAGCTCAGTACCGGGACAGGGGCCTGCCGGCTACACCTTC. Amino acids: CASSSVPGQGPAGYTF.

The chain recombines TRBV27 with TRBJ1-1, with TRBD1 matching 10 bases. Per the germline V gene, CDR1 is MNHEY and CDR2 is SMNVEV (reference sequence). CDR3 length: 15 amino acids. V lost 5 bases, J lost 5 bases, and 8 bases stayed unmatched. CDR3 region: CASSPPGTGVTEAFF. CDR3 DNA sequence: TGTGCCAGCAGTCCTCCCGGGACAGGGGTTACTGAAGCTTTCTTT.

J is TRBJ2-3 and V is TRBV11-2; D might be TRBD1 or TRBD2, each matching 6 bases. Germline CDR1 and CDR2: SGHAT and FQNNGV. V was pared by 2 bases and J by 4 bases, with 10 bases between. The CDR3 loop spans 14 amino acids. CDR3 bases: TGTGCCAGCAGCTTATGGGGGGCCGCAGATACGCAGTATTTT. Protein: CASSLWGAADTQYF.

This clone was seen just once. Other DNA sequences from this sample encode an identical CDR3 as well. The genes are TRBV5-1 and TRBJ1-1, with 7 positions matching TRBD1. V lost 4 bases and J lost 0; bases outside the gene matches: 3. CDR1 SGHRS and CDR2 YFSETQ come from the germline V gene. CDR3 size: 14 residues. CDR3: CASSPDRLNTEAFF. Here the CDR3 DNA reads TGCGCCAGCAGCCCGGACAGGCTGAACACTGAAGCTTTCTTT.

V gene TRBV2 combines with J gene TRBJ1-2; 7 bases match TRBD1. Germline assignment: CDR1 SNHLY and CDR2 FYNNEI. Trimming removed 6 bases from V and 8 bases from J; junction bases left unmatched: 6. This CDR3 is 12 amino acids long. The CDR3 is CASRVDREGYTF. CDR3 coding DNA: TGTGCCAGCAGGGTCGACAGGGAGGGCTACACCTTC.

The gene calls are TRBV19 and TRBJ2-7; 7 bases map to TRBD1. The V gene end was trimmed by 2 bases and the J gene end by 2 bases; junction bases not matched to a gene: 12. CDR3 size: 17 residues. In germline, CDR1 is LNHDA, CDR2 SQIVND (reference sequence). The CDR3 region is CASSISYRTGVAYEQYF. The CDR3 nucleotides are TGTGCCAGTAGTATATCTTACAGAACAGGGGTAGCCTACGAGCAGTACTTC.

On this clone itself: Other DNA sequences in the sample encode the same CDR3. CDR3 bases: TGCGCCAGCAGCTTGGCTGGACTAGCGGGAGTTGGGGAGACCCAGTACTTC. Translating it yields CASSLAGLAGVGETQYF. The chain is built from TRBV5-1 and TRBJ2-5, with TRBD2 identical over 13 bases. V shed 0 bases and J 5 bases; nucleotides not matched to a gene: 7. The length of the CDR3 is 17 residues. Per the germline V gene, CDR1 is SGHRS and CDR2 is YFSETQ.

The chain joins TRBV5-1 to TRBJ1-1; 10 bases map to TRBD1. This CDR3 spans 16 amino acids. Trimming removed 0 bases from V and 5 bases from J; junction bases left unmatched: 7. Germline CDR1 is SGHRS and CDR2 is YFSETQ. The CDR3 loop reads CASSLAGGQGGTEAFF. CDR3 DNA: TGCGCCAGCAGCTTGGCGGGAGGACAGGGGGGAACTGAAGCTTTCTTT. Drawing the rest from reference TRBV5-1 and TRBJ1-1, the complete variable domain is KAGVTQTPRYLIKTRGQQVTLSCSPISGHRSVSWYQQTPGQGLQFLFEYFSETQRNKGNFPGRFSGRQFSNSRSEMNVSTLELGDSALYLCASSLAGGQGGTEAFFGQGTRLTVV.

V usage is TRBV9 and J usage is TRBJ2-3; the match to TRBD2 covers 10 bases. Germline lookup yields CDR1 SGDLS and CDR2 YYNGEE. Trimming took 0 bases from V and 0 from J; bases not matched to a gene: 7. The CDR3 sequence is 18 residues long. The CDR3 coding sequence is TGTGCCAGCAGCGTAGCTTGGGCTAGCGGGGGAAGCACAGATACGCAGTATTTT. This codes for CASSVAWASGGSTDTQYF.

In DNA, the CDR3 is TGCGCCAGCAGCTTGGTGGCGACCCCAGGGAATGAGCAGTTCTTC. Translation: CASSLVATPGNEQFF. The chain couples TRBV5-1 to TRBJ2-1, with a possible D match to TRBD1 (5 bases). V was clipped by 0 bases and J by 7 bases, with 14 bases between them. This CDR3 comprises 15 residues. Germline V gives CDR1 SGHRS, CDR2 YFSETQ.

The chain employs TRBV5-6 and TRBJ2-4, with 8 bases that match TRBD1. V gave up 5 bases and J gave up 0 bases; unmatched junction bases: 10. CDR3 size: 17 residues. The germline V gene encodes CDR1 SGHDT and CDR2 YYEEEE. CDR3 residues: CASRGDRPRVAKNIQYF. In DNA form, the CDR3 reads TGTGCCAGCAGAGGGGACAGGCCAAGAGTAGCCAAAAACATTCAGTACTTC.

V is TRBV6-6 and J is TRBJ2-2; D perhaps matches TRBD2 (5 bases). This CDR3 region has 14 residues. V was trimmed by 7 bases and J by 3 bases, leaving 12 bases between them. The V gene's germline CDR1 is MNHNY and CDR2 SVGAGI (reference sequence). The CDR3 is CASNPGLYTGELFF. CDR3 sequence (DNA): TGTGCCAGCAACCCCGGACTGTACACCGGGGAGCTGTTTTTT.

The chain is built from TRBV9 and TRBJ2-7; D is possibly TRBD1 (6 bases). The CDR3 runs to 15 residues. Germline CDR1 and CDR2: SGDLS and YYNGEE. Trimming removed 4 bases from V and 0 bases from J, with 14 bases in between. In nucleotides, the CDR3 is TGTGCCAGCAGCCCTCAGGGGAAGGCCTCCTACGAGCAGTACTTC. It codes for CASSPQGKASYEQYF.

The V and J genes are TRBV13 and TRBJ2-2; 10 bases are shared with TRBD2. In germline, CDR1 is PRHDT, CDR2 FYEKMQ (reference sequence). J lost 4 bases, V lost 5 bases, and 7 bases had no gene match. The CDR3 runs 16 residues. The CDR3 nucleotides are TGTGCCAGCAGCGAGGAAGCGGGGGGGCGCACCGGGGAGCTGTTTTTT. It specifies CASSEEAGGRTGELFF. The full variable domain, completed using reference TRBV13 and TRBJ2-2, is AAGVIQSPRHLIKEKRETATLKCYPIPRHDTVYWYQQGPGQDPQFLISFYEKMQSDKGSIPDRFSAQQFSDYHSELNMSSLELGDSALYFCASSEEAGGRTGELFFGEGSRLTVL.

The J gene is TRBJ2-3, the V gene TRBV10-3; a possible D gene is TRBD1 (6 bases). Trimming took 6 bases from V and 3 from J, leaving 13 bases between them. Looked up from germline, CDR1 is ENHRY and CDR2 is SYGVKD. The CDR3 is 14 amino acids. The CDR3 nucleotides are TGTGCCATCAGACCGGGACAAAGTACAGATACGCAGTATTTT. Its translation is CAIRPGQSTDTQYF.

This chain's CDR3 is CASSDYKDRGRYNEQFF. The CDR3 DNA is TGTGCCAGCAGTGATTATAAGGACAGGGGTCGGTACAATGAGCAGTTCTTC. The chain carries TRBV25-1 and TRBJ2-1; 9 bases match TRBD1. The CDR3 extends over 17 amino acids. V gave up 3 bases and J gave up 4 bases; unmatched junction bases: 10. CDR1 and CDR2 (germline): MGHDK, SYGVNS. The full variable domain, in which reference TRBV25-1 and TRBJ2-1 provide the parts outside the CDR3, is EADIYQTPRYLVIGTGKKITLECSQTMGHDKMYWYQQDPGMELHLIHYSYGVNSTEKGDLSSESTVSRIRTEHFPLTLESARPSHTSQYLCASSDYKDRGRYNEQFFGPGTRLTVL.

This clone was seen only once. The rearrangement links TRBV5-4 to TRBJ2-6; perhaps TRBD2 as D (6 bases). Looked up from germline, CDR1 is SGHNT and CDR2 is YYREEE (reference sequence). Trimming left V 4 bases short and J 8 bases short, with 13 bases between. The CDR3 sequence is 14 residues long. CDR3 nucleotides: TGTGCCAGCAGCAATTGGGGGACTCCCAACGTCCTGACTTTC. It translates to CASSNWGTPNVLTF. The full variable domain, with the rest looked up from reference TRBV5-4 and TRBJ2-6, is ETGVTQSPTHLIKTRGQQVTLRCSSQSGHNTVSWYQQALGQGPQFIFQYYREEENGRGNFPPRFSGLQFPNYSSELNVNALELDDSALYLCASSNWGTPNVLTFGAGSRLTVL.

The genes are TRBV6-1 and TRBJ1-1; D is possibly TRBD1 (5 bases). V shed 1 base and J shed 7 bases, with 7 bases lying between them. CDR1 is MNHNS, CDR2 SASEGT, per germline. This CDR3 is built from 12 residues. This CDR3 is CASSEGGIEAFF. The CDR3 nucleotides read TGTGCCAGCAGTGAAGGGGGGATTGAAGCTTTCTTT.

CDR3 sequence (DNA): TGTGCCAGCCACCACAGGGTAATCTATGGCTACACCTTC. This translates into CASHHRVIYGYTF. The rearrangement uses TRBV28 and TRBJ1-2, with D possibly matching TRBD1 (6 bases). From germline, CDR1 is MDHEN and CDR2 SYDVKM. This CDR3 comprises 13 residues. With 8 bases removed from V and 4 bases from J, the gap between germline ends came to 14 bases.